The subject of this entry is one T cell receptor beta chain. The entry originates in a study of T-cell memory formation after mild COVID-19. Germline assignment: CDR1 SGHAT and CDR2 FQNNGV. This CDR3 spans 17 amino acids. Trimming shortened V by 2 bases and J by 3 bases, and 19 bases separated the two germline ends. MiXCR, run by TCRdb on the 5' RACE reads, gives a single entry per CDR3 protein. The sample lists over 130,000 distinct CDR3 sequences; 11% to 15% were seen once. The sequencing sample was made of PBMCs or a T cell subset sorted from them (not recorded which). The receptor was isolated from an adult woman who had mild COVID-19 (a few samples of this study predate the infection). Cell type and time point are not known. This chain links TRBV11-2 with TRBJ1-2, with a tentative D call TRBD1 (5 bases). CDR3 in amino acids: CASSLYNLGGFDYGYTF. Written as DNA, the CDR3 is TGTGCCAGCAGCTTATACAATTTGGGGGGTTTCGACTATGGCTACACCTTC.